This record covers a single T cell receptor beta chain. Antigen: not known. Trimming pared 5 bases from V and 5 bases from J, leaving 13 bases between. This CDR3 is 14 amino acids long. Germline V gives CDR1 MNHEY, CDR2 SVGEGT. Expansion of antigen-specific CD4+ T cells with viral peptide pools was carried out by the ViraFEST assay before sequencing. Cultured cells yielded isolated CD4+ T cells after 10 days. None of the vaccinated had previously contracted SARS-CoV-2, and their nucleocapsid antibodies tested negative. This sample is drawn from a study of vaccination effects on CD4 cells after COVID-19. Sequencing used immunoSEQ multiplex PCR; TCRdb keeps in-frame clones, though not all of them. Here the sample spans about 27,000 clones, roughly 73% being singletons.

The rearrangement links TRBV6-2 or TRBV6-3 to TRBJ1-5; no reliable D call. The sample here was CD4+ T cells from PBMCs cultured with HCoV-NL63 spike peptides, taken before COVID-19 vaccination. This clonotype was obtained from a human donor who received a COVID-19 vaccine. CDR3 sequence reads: CASSDVYGHQPQHF. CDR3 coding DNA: TGTGCCAGCAGTGATGTCTACGGCCATCAGCCCCAGCATTTT.